This T cell receptor (beta chain) was obtained from a study of blood T cell repertoires in COVID-19 (dated by TCRdb to 2020 to 2022). About the study as a whole: Collaborator samples came from the United States, Italy and Spain and covered acute and convalescent phases of COVID-19. Samples came from the ongoing ImmuneRACE study (first 160 participants) plus 1,254 subjects from 6 global collaborators. A freely available public database, intended as a resource for researchers studying the immune response to SARS-CoV-2, is where the repertoires were released. The sample metadata nearly always contained a de-identified subject ID, COVID-19 status, age in years and sex. Where available, HLA class I and class II types were taken from metadata supplied by the sample provider and were not determined by assay-based typing. The prospective study material was composed of cDNA or gDNA derived from T cells, B-cell-depleted T cells, or PBMCs. Subjects who had been exposed to COVID-19, were actively infected with it, or had recovered from it provided the deeply sampled blood TCRbeta repertoires that made up the dataset. Study-wide findings and limitations: Clinical and demographic metadata were provided uncurated, with the amount varying by source and participant.

V was cut back by 2 bases and J by 8 bases, leaving a gap of 13 bases between them. CDR1 LGHDT and CDR2 YNNKEL were looked up in the germline V gene (reference sequence). There are 14 amino acids in the CDR3, from cysteine to phenylalanine inclusive. Only the CDR3 DNA is retained, 42 bases long and in frame from the first base. This clone was seen once. The target of this receptor is not known. No base-level quality is on record; no much larger clone is a single base apart. TCRbeta CDR3 regions were amplified from genomic DNA using the immunoSEQ Assay, a bias-controlled multiplex PCR. The paper's processing steps were these. The number of nucleated cells in each sample was estimated by amplification of reference gene primers within the assay. To quantify the absolute abundance of each unique TCRbeta CDR3 rearrangement, sequence reads were collapsed and filtered. Productive Simpson clonality was computed per sample as the square root of Simpson's diversity index over productive rearrangements. Not all clones reach the TCRdb copy of this immuneACCESS table, which keeps in-frame sequences only. Checked studies attribute under half of the gap to unresolved V genes and leave the rest unexplained. V, J and clone size are taken as reported in that table, and D and trimming were inferred from the DNA itself. The sample records approximately 240,000 clones, roughly 84% of which are singletons. The biggest ten clones account for about 2.4% of the sample.

Collaborating institutions collected whole blood in K2EDTA tubes following their own protocols. For TCRbeta analysis, collaborator samples were shipped as frozen whole blood, as isolated PBMCs, or as DNA extracted from either sample type. The TCR sequence derives from a woman aged 60-75 years with acute or convalescent COVID-19. Specimen: peripheral blood. The V gene is TRBV3-1 (or the pseudogene TRBV3-2) and the J gene is TRBJ2-1; the D gene assignment is ambiguous. The CDR3 region: CASSQLGLPHEQFF. The DNA sequence is given as TGTGCCAGCAGCCAATTGGGCCTGCCTCATGAGCAGTTCTTC.